Shown below are 32 T cell receptor beta chains from a single sample sequenced in a study of blood T cell repertoires in COVID-19. This table comes from immunoSEQ multiplex PCR, and its TCRdb copy is limited to in-frame clones, with some not included. The sample lists about 120,000 clones, over 80% occurring once. The material sequenced was peripheral blood. These receptors came from a man aged 65 to 79 with acute or convalescent COVID-19.

The V gene is TRBV3-1 (or the pseudogene TRBV3-2), the J gene TRBJ1-2, with TRBD1 matching over 7 bases. Germline V gene lookup returns CDR1 LGHDT and CDR2 YNNKEL (reference sequence). Unmatched junction bases numbered 4, after V lost 3 bases and J lost 3 bases. The CDR3 length is 14 residues. DNA for the CDR3: TGTGCCAGCAGCCATCAGGGGGTCGACTATGGCTACACCTTC. Amino acid sequence: CASSHQGVDYGYTF.

The chain recombines TRBV9 with TRBJ1-2; 9 nucleotides match TRBD1. The germline V gene has CDR1 SGDLS and CDR2 YYNGEE. The CDR3 has 19 amino acids. Trimming cost V 4 bases and J 3 bases; bases outside gene matches: 19. The CDR3 region is CASSPQGAVSVVRDYGYTF. The CDR3 nucleotides read TGTGCCAGCAGCCCACAGGGGGCGGTGTCGGTTGTCCGTGACTATGGCTACACCTTC.

The chain combines TRBV7-6 with TRBJ1-1; D is ambiguous. V was clipped by 4 bases and J by 1 base, with 16 bases between them. Germline values: CDR1 SGHVS, CDR2 FNYEAQ. This CDR3 is 16 amino acids long. The CDR3 coding sequence is TGTGCCAGCAGCTCCTGGGGTGGAGGGCGGAACACTGAAGCTTTCTTT. This encodes CASSSWGGGRNTEAFF.

The chain links TRBV6-2 or TRBV6-3 to TRBJ1-2, with D tentatively TRBD1 (6 bases). The CDR3 runs 15 residues. V lost 5 bases and J 4 bases, leaving 17 bases between the germline ends. Germline V CDR1 and CDR2: MNHEY, SVGEGT. CDR3: CASSNTHRAGYGYTF. Here the CDR3 DNA reads TGTGCCAGCAGTAACACCCACAGGGCCGGCTATGGCTACACCTTC.

V is TRBV5-4 and J is TRBJ1-1; TRBD1 aligns across 10 bases. The germline V gene encodes CDR1 SGHNT and CDR2 YYREEE (reference sequence). CDR3 size: 16 residues. The junction had 11 bases not matched to a gene; V was cut back by 4 bases and J by 5 bases. This chain's CDR3 is CASSTDRGLIGTEAFF. As DNA, the CDR3 is TGTGCCAGCAGCACTGACAGGGGGCTAATCGGTACTGAAGCTTTCTTT.

The CDR3 DNA follows: TGCGCCAGCAGCCAACCCCACAGGGGGCAAGGGACTGAAGCTTTCTTT. It is translated as CASSQPHRGQGTEAFF. The rearrangement uses TRBV4-1 and TRBJ1-1, with 9 bases that match TRBD1. The J segment lost 5 bases and the V segment lost 2 bases, leaving 9 bases of the junction unmatched. The length of the CDR3 is 16 residues. Germline CDR1 is MGHRA and CDR2 is YSYEKL.

The chain employs TRBV24-1 and TRBJ1-1; TRBD1 aligns across 11 bases. The CDR3 has 14 residues. Losses at the gene ends were 4 bases for V and 7 bases for J; bases not matched to a gene: 4. Germline-derived CDR1 and CDR2 are KGHDR and SFDVKD. CDR3 region: CATSDPGTGGEAFF. The CDR3 nucleotides are TGTGCCACCAGTGACCCGGGGACAGGGGGTGAAGCTTTCTTT.

The genes are TRBV2 and TRBJ1-5; TRBD1 might be the D (5 bases). Trimming removed 8 bases at V and 3 bases at J, with 11 bases between. The CDR3 is made up of 13 amino acids. Germline V lookup: CDR1 SNHLY, CDR2 FYNNEI. The CDR3 spells CASGRQLNQPQHF. The CDR3 DNA sequence: TGTGCCAGCGGACGACAGCTCAATCAGCCCCAGCATTTT.

The rearrangement joins TRBV9 to TRBJ2-3, with 13 positions matching TRBD2. Trimming removed 3 bases from V and 6 bases from J; junction bases left unmatched: 7. Germline CDR1 reads SGDLS; CDR2 reads YYNGEE. The CDR3 runs to 16 residues. The CDR3 sequence: CASSGTSGGAGDTQYF. The CDR3 DNA reads as TGTGCCAGCAGCGGTACTAGCGGGGGGGCGGGCGATACGCAGTATTTT.

The chain carries TRBV7-2 and TRBJ2-4; D might be TRBD1 (6 bases). The V end was cut by 1 base, the J end by 5 bases, with 9 bases between. Germline assignment: CDR1 SGHTA and CDR2 FQGNSA. The CDR3 sequence is 14 residues long. As DNA, the CDR3 is TGTGCCAGCAGCTTAGACAGGGTCGAAAACATTCAGTACTTC. Its translation: CASSLDRVENIQYF. The entire variable domain, with the rest obtained from reference TRBV7-2 and TRBJ2-4, is as follows: GAGVSQSPSNKVTEKGKDVELRCDPISGHTALYWYRQSLGQGLEFLIYFQGNSAPDKSGLPSDRFSAERTGGSVSTLTIQRTQQEDSAVYLCASSLDRVENIQYFGAGTRLSVL.

With respect to this clone: Different DNA sequences within this sample yield the same CDR3. The CDR3 DNA reads TGCAGTGCTAGGCAGGAGACCCAGTACTTC. Residues: CSARQETQYF. The V gene is TRBV20-1, the J gene TRBJ2-5; D remains ambiguous. Germline V gene data show CDR1 as DFQATT and CDR2 as SNEGSKA (reference sequence). V gave up 3 bases and J gave up 5 bases, with 4 bases separating them. This CDR3 is built from 10 residues.

V and J are TRBV7-8 and TRBJ1-2; TRBD1 matches 9 bases. The CDR3 is made up of 14 amino acids. J lost 2 bases, V lost 6 bases, and 4 bases had no gene match. From germline, CDR1 is SGHVS and CDR2 FQNEAQ. The CDR3 region is CASRSTGGNYGYTF. Here the CDR3 DNA reads TGTGCCAGCAGGTCGACAGGGGGGAACTATGGCTACACCTTC.

The chain employs TRBV7-9 and TRBJ2-3, with 8 bases aligning to TRBD1. Trimming took 4 bases from V and 3 from J; bases not matched to a gene: 3. The CDR3 is 14 residues long. CDR1 and CDR2 from the germline V gene are SEHNR and FQNEAQ (reference sequence). CDR3 in amino acids: CASSSRTGTDTQYF. CDR3 nucleotides: TGTGCCAGCAGCTCCCGGACAGGGACAGATACGCAGTATTTT. Drawing the rest from reference TRBV7-9 and TRBJ2-3, the complete variable domain is DTGVSQNPRHKITKRGQNVTFRCDPISEHNRLYWYRQTLGQGPEFLTYFQNEAQLEKSRLLSDRFSAERPKGSFSTLEIQRTEQGDSAMYLCASSSRTGTDTQYFGPGTRLTVL.

This clone has just a few counts. The V gene is TRBV2, the J gene TRBJ1-5, with 7 bases matching TRBD1. Germline V gene data show CDR1 as SNHLY and CDR2 as FYNNEI. This CDR3 is built from 14 residues. Unmatched junction bases numbered 10, after V lost 7 bases and J lost 7 bases. The CDR3 nucleotides are TGTGCCAGCAAGGCACAGGGGTTGGGGCAGCCCCAGCATTTT. It encodes CASKAQGLGQPQHF.

The chain is built from TRBV19 and TRBJ2-5; a possible D gene is TRBD1 (6 bases). This CDR3 is built from 17 residues. CDR1 and CDR2 from the germline V gene are LNHDA and SQIVND (reference sequence). V lost 4 bases to trimming and J lost 3 bases, with 21 bases between them. The CDR3 DNA follows: TGTGCCAGTAGTACCTCTCGAGGGACACCATCAAAAGAGACCCAGTACTTC. This sequence encodes CASSTSRGTPSKETQYF.

This clone was seen only a few times. The chain employs TRBV5-6 and TRBJ1-2; 8 bases are shared with TRBD1. Per the germline V gene, CDR1 is SGHDT and CDR2 is YYEEEE. V lost 4 bases and J lost 3; bases outside the gene matches: 5. CDR3 size: 14 residues. CDR3 in DNA: TGTGCCAGCAGCCAAAACAGGGGGTACTATGGCTACACCTTC. Its translation: CASSQNRGYYGYTF.

CDR3 DNA sequence: TGTGCCAGCAGCTTAGAGGCAGGGAACTATGGCTACACCTTC. Amino acids: CASSLEAGNYGYTF. The chain has TRBV7-8 and TRBJ1-2, with D possibly being TRBD1 (5 bases). CDR1 and CDR2 from the germline V gene are SGHVS and FQNEAQ. The CDR3 is made up of 14 amino acids. V lost 1 base, J lost 2 bases, and 8 bases lay in between. The full variable domain, in which reference TRBV7-8 and TRBJ1-2 provide the parts outside the CDR3, is GAGVSQSPRYKVAKRGQDVALRCDPISGHVSLFWYQQALGQGPEFLTYFQNEAQLDKSGLPSDRFFAERPEGSVSTLKIQRTQQEDSAVYLCASSLEAGNYGYTFGSGTRLTVV.

The chain uses TRBV4-1 and TRBJ1-2; D is possibly TRBD1 (5 bases). The CDR3 is 14 residues long. Germline values: CDR1 MGHRA, CDR2 YSYEKL. V lost 0 bases to trimming and J lost 5 bases, with 10 bases between them. The CDR3 sequence is CASSQDHQGYGYTF. In DNA, the CDR3 is TGCGCCAGCAGCCAAGATCATCAGGGTTATGGCTACACCTTC.

The chain recombines TRBV18 with TRBJ2-2, with unresolved D. The CDR3 extends over 14 amino acids. Deletions cut 0 bases from V and 5 bases from J, with 7 bases between. Germline V gene data show CDR1 as KGHSH and CDR2 as LQKENI. The CDR3 loop reads CASSPPLTTGELFF. CDR3 bases: TGTGCCAGCTCACCACCCCTAACTACCGGGGAGCTGTTTTTT.

The chain links TRBV5-4 to TRBJ2-2; 7 bases map to TRBD1. In germline, CDR1 is SGHNT, CDR2 YYREEE (reference sequence). The CDR3 spans 17 residues. Losses at the gene ends were 4 bases for V and 8 bases for J; bases not matched to a gene: 17. The CDR3 bases are TGTGCCAGCAGCCCGCCAGAAACTAGACAGGGTACGGGGGAGCTGTTTTTT. This gives the protein CASSPPETRQGTGELFF. The whole variable domain, remainder taken from reference TRBV5-4 and TRBJ2-2, is ETGVTQSPTHLIKTRGQQVTLRCSSQSGHNTVSWYQQALGQGPQFIFQYYREEENGRGNFPPRFSGLQFPNYSSELNVNALELDDSALYLCASSPPETRQGTGELFFGEGSRLTVL.

The chain couples TRBV7-9 to TRBJ2-1; 8 bases map to TRBD1. The CDR3 is 16 residues long. Germline V lookup: CDR1 SEHNR, CDR2 FQNEAQ (reference sequence). Trimming took 1 base from V and 10 from J; bases not matched to a gene: 12. DNA for the CDR3: TGTGCCAGCAGCTTAGGACTGGACAGGGTAGGATGGGAGCAGTTCTTC. Translation gives CASSLGLDRVGWEQFF.

Here the CDR3 reads CASSSRTGGFTDTQYF. CDR3 DNA: TGTGCCAGCAGCTCCAGGACAGGGGGTTTCACAGATACGCAGTATTTT. The V gene is TRBV28, the J gene TRBJ2-3; 10 bases fit TRBD1. This CDR3 has 16 residues. V lost 6 bases, J lost 2 bases, and 8 bases stayed unmatched. Germline V CDR1 and CDR2: MDHEN, SYDVKM.

The chain is built from TRBV24-1 and TRBJ2-3; TRBD2 is a possible D gene (6 bases). The CDR3 has 14 residues. Looked up from germline, CDR1 is KGHDR and CDR2 is SFDVKD. V was trimmed by 5 bases and J by 6 bases, leaving 14 bases between them. Here the CDR3 reads CATSGAGSSDTQYF. The CDR3 region has the DNA TGTGCCACCAGTGGGGCGGGGAGTTCCGATACGCAGTATTTT.

This clone was counted only a few times. The V call is TRBV19, the J call TRBJ1-1, with D possibly matching TRBD1 (5 bases). The V gene lost 3 bases and the J gene lost 6 bases, with 11 bases spanning the gap. This CDR3 is 13 amino acids long. Germline CDR1 reads LNHDA; CDR2 reads SQIVND (reference sequence). This CDR3 reads CASSIVAGAEAFF. The CDR3 nucleotides read TGTGCCAGTAGTATTGTAGCGGGGGCTGAAGCTTTCTTT.

In its sample, this clone was seen once. The chain recombines TRBV18 with TRBJ2-3, with D perhaps TRBD2 (5 bases). CDR3 length: 15 amino acids. Trimming shortened V by 1 base and J by 4 bases, and 12 bases separated the two germline ends. Germline CDR1 and CDR2: KGHSH and LQKENI. CDR3 sequence: CASSPRGGSADTQYF. CDR3 coding DNA: TGTGCCAGCTCACCACGAGGCGGGTCCGCAGATACGCAGTATTTT.

Here the CDR3 DNA reads TGTGCCAGCAGCTCGGGACAGTCTAACTATGGCTACACCTTC. Its translation: CASSSGQSNYGYTF. The chain employs TRBV7-9 and TRBJ1-2, with 7 positions matching TRBD1. Germline assignment: CDR1 SEHNR and CDR2 FQNEAQ (reference sequence). Trimming at V came to 4 bases and at J to 0 bases, leaving 2 bases not matched to a gene. The CDR3 length is 14 residues.

The sample holds a few counts of this clone. The chain employs TRBV10-3 and TRBJ2-7; no reliable D call. This CDR3 comprises 17 residues. CDR1 ENHRY and CDR2 SYGVKD come from the germline V gene. Trimming took off 0 bases at V and 0 bases at J, with 15 bases between the two ends. The CDR3 protein is CAISESLVGPSSYEQYF. CDR3 bases: TGTGCCATCAGTGAGTCTCTCGTGGGCCCAAGCTCCTACGAGCAGTACTTC.

This CDR3 is CASTLFGELFF. For the CDR3, the DNA is TGTGCCAGCACGTTATTCGGGGAGCTGTTTTTT. This chain uses TRBV13 with TRBJ2-2, with D hard to call. V was clipped by 7 bases and J by 7 bases, with 7 bases between them. This CDR3 region has 11 residues. Germline lookup yields CDR1 PRHDT and CDR2 FYEKMQ (reference sequence). Combining the CDR3 with reference TRBV13 and TRBJ2-2 gives the whole variable domain AAGVIQSPRHLIKEKRETATLKCYPIPRHDTVYWYQQGPGQDPQFLISFYEKMQSDKGSIPDRFSAQQFSDYHSELNMSSLELGDSALYFCASTLFGELFFGEGSRLTVL.

V usage is TRBV5-1 and J usage is TRBJ2-3, with D possibly TRBD2 on 5 matching bases. The CDR3 totals 14 residues. The germline V gene encodes CDR1 SGHRS and CDR2 YFSETQ. Trimming removed 9 bases at V and 4 bases at J, with 18 bases between. For the CDR3, the DNA is TGCGCCACCAAAAAGGACTCTACAGCAGATACGCAGTATTTT. It yields the protein CATKKDSTADTQYF.

This clone was recorded a few times. The V gene is TRBV9, the J gene TRBJ2-1; the D gene is possibly TRBD1 (6 bases). The CDR3 contains 16 residues. Germline V gene data show CDR1 as SGDLS and CDR2 as YYNGEE. The V end was cut by 0 bases, the J end by 0 bases, with 10 bases between. This CDR3 reads CASSVGGQTSYNEQFF. In DNA form, the CDR3 reads TGTGCCAGCAGCGTAGGAGGACAGACCTCCTACAATGAGCAGTTCTTC.

V usage is TRBV10-1 and J usage is TRBJ2-3; D is possibly TRBD1 (5 bases). Trimming removed 4 bases at V and 0 bases at J, with 8 bases between. The CDR3 loop spans 14 amino acids. Germline V gene lookup returns CDR1 WNHNN and CDR2 SYGVQD (reference sequence). The CDR3 nucleotides are TGCGCCAGCAGTGTAAAGGGGAGCACAGATACGCAGTATTTT. Its protein product is CASSVKGSTDTQYF.

The chain employs TRBV6-1 and TRBJ2-7; 11 nucleotides align to TRBD2. V gave up 0 bases and J gave up 6 bases; unmatched junction bases: 4. Germline V gene sequence: CDR1 MNHNS, CDR2 SASEGT. This CDR3 region has 15 residues. The CDR3 DNA is TGTGCCAGCAGTGAAGCTAGCGGGGGGGCGAGCGAGCAGTACTTC. It translates to CASSEASGGASEQYF.